Below are 17 T cell receptor beta chains sequenced from a single sample in a study of blood T cell repertoires in COVID-19. Assay used: immunoSEQ multiplex PCR; TCRdb lists only in-frame clones, some missing. The table shows 230,000 or so clones, with around nine tenths occurring only once. The specimen sequenced was PBMCs or T cells enriched from blood (not recorded which). The receptor set was obtained from a woman aged 45-60 years with acute COVID-19.

This chain uses TRBV30 with TRBJ1-5; D may be TRBD1 (5 bases). V lost 8 bases, J lost 4 bases, and 15 bases lay in between. The CDR3 totals 13 residues. Germline assignment: CDR1 GTSNPN and CDR2 SVGIG (reference sequence). This CDR3 is CAADGGFNQPQHF. The CDR3, as DNA: TGTGCCGCCGATGGGGGGTTTAATCAGCCCCAGCATTTT.

This chain joins TRBV27 and TRBJ1-2; 8 bases are shared with TRBD1. Germline V CDR1 and CDR2: MNHEY, SMNVEV (reference sequence). The ends lost 5 bases at V and 5 bases at J; junction bases unmatched: 7. The CDR3 sequence is 14 residues long. The CDR3 coding sequence is TGTGCCAGCAGTAGCCTGGACAGGGTTTATGGCTACACCTTC. Translating it yields CASSSLDRVYGYTF.

This chain connects TRBV3-1 (or the pseudogene TRBV3-2) to TRBJ1-6; D is undetermined. The CDR3 runs to 14 residues. The V and J ends lost 0 bases and 7 bases respectively, with 7 bases between them. Germline-derived CDR1 and CDR2 are LGHDT and YNNKEL (reference sequence). The CDR3 loop reads CASSQESGNSPLHF. The CDR3 DNA reads TGTGCCAGCAGCCAAGAAAGCGGGAATTCACCCCTCCACTTT.

J is TRBJ1-5 and V is TRBV6-4, with D unclear. V was pared by 3 bases and J by 5 bases, with 8 bases between. Germline loops: CDR1 MRHNA, CDR2 SNTAGT. The CDR3 is 13 amino acids. DNA for the CDR3: TGTGCCAGCAGTGATTCCCGTGATCAGCCCCAGCATTTT. Amino acids: CASSDSRDQPQHF.

The genes are TRBV25-1 and TRBJ2-2; D is perhaps TRBD2 (5 bases). In germline, CDR1 is MGHDK, CDR2 SYGVNS. Trimming stripped 0 bases from V and 6 bases from J, with 8 bases between. The CDR3 has 14 amino acids. The CDR3 DNA reads as TGTGCCAGCAGTGAATATGGGAGACCCGGGGAGCTGTTTTTT. Its translation: CASSEYGRPGELFF. The entire variable domain, with the rest obtained from reference TRBV25-1 and TRBJ2-2, is as follows: EADIYQTPRYLVIGTGKKITLECSQTMGHDKMYWYQQDPGMELHLIHYSYGVNSTEKGDLSSESTVSRIRTEHFPLTLESARPSHTSQYLCASSEYGRPGELFFGEGSRLTVL.

The chain combines TRBV28 with TRBJ1-5; possible D gene TRBD1, 6 bases. Trimming shortened V by 5 bases and J by 3 bases, and 14 bases separated the two germline ends. Germline CDR1 reads MDHEN; CDR2 reads SYDVKM. The CDR3 covers 15 residues. CDR3 nucleotides: TGTGCCAGCAGTAAAAACAGGGACTACAATCAGCCCCAGCATTTT. This gives the protein CASSKNRDYNQPQHF.

The chain links TRBV7-9 to TRBJ2-7, with 12 bases aligning to TRBD1. V lost 0 bases, J lost 3 bases, and 3 bases stayed unmatched. The CDR3 is made up of 16 amino acids. CDR1 and CDR2 from the germline V gene are SEHNR and FQNEAQ (reference sequence). The CDR3 here is CASSLAGTGGLYEQYF. The CDR3 nucleotides read TGTGCCAGCAGCTTAGCGGGGACAGGGGGCCTCTACGAGCAGTACTTC.

V is TRBV19 and J is TRBJ2-7; D possibly corresponds to TRBD2 (5 bases). The germline CDR1 and CDR2 sequences are LNHDA and SQIVND (reference sequence). V was clipped by 3 bases and J by 5 bases, with 20 bases between them. The CDR3 loop spans 16 amino acids. Here the CDR3 reads CASSITGTSLAHEQYF. The CDR3 DNA is TGTGCCAGTAGTATTACGGGAACGAGTTTGGCCCACGAGCAGTACTTC.

In its sample, this clone was seen a few times. This chain connects TRBV6-5 to TRBJ2-7, with TRBD2 identical over 9 bases. The V gene's germline CDR1 is MNHEY and CDR2 SVGAGI. The length of the CDR3 is 14 residues. The trim removed 5 bases at V and 4 bases at J, leaving 6 bases unmatched. The CDR3 sequence is CASSIAGGPYEQYF. CDR3 DNA: TGTGCCAGCAGTATCGCGGGAGGGCCATACGAGCAGTACTTC.

The genes are TRBV18 and TRBJ2-2; 8 bases agree with TRBD2. With 3 bases clipped from V and 0 bases from J, the junction kept 3 bases outside the gene matches. CDR3 size: 16 residues. The germline V gene has CDR1 KGHSH and CDR2 LQKENI. CDR3: CASSPLGLANTGELFF. CDR3 bases: TGTGCCAGCTCACCTCTGGGACTAGCGAACACCGGGGAGCTGTTTTTT.

The V and J genes are TRBV3-1 (or the pseudogene TRBV3-2) and TRBJ2-2; 8 positions agree with TRBD2. The CDR3 runs 21 residues. J gave up 4 bases and V 2 bases, and 21 bases lay outside the gene matches. Germline V gives CDR1 LGHDT, CDR2 YNNKEL (reference sequence). CDR3 protein: CASSQNWGVAGPTTRTGELFF. The CDR3 bases are TGTGCCAGCAGCCAAAATTGGGGGGTAGCGGGACCGACTACCCGCACCGGGGAGCTGTTTTTT.

The chain uses TRBV18 and TRBJ2-2; 9 nucleotides agree with TRBD1. The CDR3 has 17 residues. Losses at the gene ends were 6 bases for V and 0 bases for J; bases not matched to a gene: 8. CDR1 and CDR2 (germline): KGHSH, LQKENI. Written as DNA, the CDR3 is TGTGCCAGCTCCTCGGGACAGGGAGTATCGAACACCGGGGAGCTGTTTTTT. Protein: CASSSGQGVSNTGELFF.

The chain is built from TRBV7-3 and TRBJ1-5; the match to TRBD1 covers 8 bases. Germline-derived CDR1 and CDR2 are SGHTA and FQGTGA. The length of the CDR3 is 17 residues. J gave up 2 bases and V 0 bases, and 6 bases lay outside the gene matches. The CDR3, as DNA: TGTGCCAGCAGCTTAACCGACAGGGGAGGGGGCAATCAGCCCCAGCATTTT. Protein: CASSLTDRGGGNQPQHF.

The V and J genes are TRBV23-1 and TRBJ2-1; tentative D call: TRBD2 (5 bases). TRBV23-1 is an ORF; its function is uncertain. V lost 11 bases and J lost 1, with 18 bases in between. The CDR3 runs to 15 residues. CDR3 in amino acids: CAPKGWERSYNEQFF. The CDR3 nucleotides are TGCGCCCCTAAAGGGTGGGAGCGATCCTACAATGAGCAGTTCTTC.

The chain employs TRBV29-1 and TRBJ2-7; D possibly corresponds to TRBD1 (5 bases). V was pared by 4 bases and J by 2 bases, with 12 bases between. The CDR3 covers 13 residues. Germline V gene data show CDR1 as SQVTM and CDR2 as ANQGSEA. The CDR3 DNA reads TGCAGCGTTGCTAAGGGGATAACCTACGAGCAGTACTTC. Translated, it gives CSVAKGITYEQYF.

The chain joins TRBV7-9 to TRBJ1-2; 8 nucleotides line up with TRBD1. CDR3 length: 14 residues. Losses at the gene ends were 3 bases for V and 6 bases for J; bases not matched to a gene: 6. Germline values: CDR1 SEHNR, CDR2 FQNEAQ (reference sequence). CDR3 in DNA: TGTGCCAGCAGCTTCGGACAGGGTGGGGATGGCTACACCTTC. Protein sequence: CASSFGQGGDGYTF.

This clone was seen once. Other DNA sequences in this specimen translate into the identical CDR3. The rearrangement links TRBV29-1 to TRBJ1-5, with 8 bases identical to TRBD1. Germline CDR1 reads SQVTM; CDR2 reads ANQGSEA. V lost 4 bases and J lost 4; bases outside the gene matches: 0. The CDR3 totals 12 residues. The CDR3 reads CSVGQGNQPQHF. The CDR3 nucleotides are TGCAGCGTTGGACAGGGGAATCAGCCCCAGCATTTT.